A single sample is the source of the 19 T cell receptor beta chains below, sequenced in a study of cytomegalovirus exposure and HLA in healthy donors. This PCR relied on a set of 60 Vbeta primers and 13 Jbeta primers. Clones were read by immunoSEQ multiplex PCR, and TCRdb kept only the in-frame ones, dropping some. The top ten clones hold over 2% of a sample with approximately 110,000 clones, 80% to 85% of them seen once. Material for sequencing was PBMCs. The receptors were gathered from a woman under 40 in good health and CMV-seronegative.

This sequence joins TRBV6-5 and TRBJ2-7, with a possible D match to TRBD2 (5 bases). Germline CDR1 is MNHEY and CDR2 is SVGAGI. This CDR3 is 16 amino acids long. Deletions cut 0 bases from V and 0 bases from J, with 12 bases between. The CDR3 region has the DNA TGTGCCAGCAGTTACTCGAGACCCAGCGGCTCCTACGAGCAGTACTTC. It is translated as CASSYSRPSGSYEQYF.

This chain joins TRBV5-1 and TRBJ2-3; weak D call: TRBD2 (6 bases). The CDR3 totals 16 residues. Trimming shortened V by 4 bases and J by 1 base, and 16 bases separated the two germline ends. Germline CDR1 reads SGHRS; CDR2 reads YFSETQ. This chain's CDR3 is CASSPFDSGGTDTQYF. In DNA form, the CDR3 reads TGCGCCAGCAGCCCATTTGATAGCGGAGGCACAGATACGCAGTATTTT. The full variable domain, with the rest looked up from reference TRBV5-1 and TRBJ2-3, is KAGVTQTPRYLIKTRGQQVTLSCSPISGHRSVSWYQQTPGQGLQFLFEYFSETQRNKGNFPGRFSGRQFSNSRSEMNVSTLELGDSALYLCASSPFDSGGTDTQYFGPGTRLTVL.

The chain uses TRBV5-5 and TRBJ2-1; D possibly corresponds to TRBD2 (6 bases). V gave up 3 bases and J gave up 9 bases, with 10 bases separating them. CDR1 and CDR2 from the germline V gene are SGHKS and YYEKEE (reference sequence). The CDR3 extends over 12 amino acids. In DNA, the CDR3 is TGTGCCAGCAGCTCGGGAGTCTCTGAGCAGTTCTTC. Its protein product is CASSSGVSEQFF. Complete variable domain (other parts from reference TRBV5-5 and TRBJ2-1): DAGVTQSPTHLIKTRGQQVTLRCSPISGHKSVSWYQQVLGQGPQFIFQYYEKEERGRGNFPDRFSARQFPNYSSELNVNALLLGDSALYLCASSSGVSEQFFGPGTRLTVL.

The rearrangement joins TRBV5-1 to TRBJ2-5; no reliable D call. The J call is doubtful: the DNA matches TRBJ2-7 better. The CDR3 sequence is 14 residues long. Germline loops: CDR1 SGHRS, CDR2 YFSETQ. This CDR3 is CASSLPTKPSEQYF. The CDR3 nucleotides read TGCGCCAGCAGCTTGCCGACAAAACCGTCCGAGCAGTACTTC.

This clone has just one count. The chain recombines TRBV5-1 with TRBJ2-5; 11 positions match TRBD1. The CDR3 extends over 15 amino acids. The germline gives CDR1 SGHRS, CDR2 YFSETQ. After removal of 4 bases from V and 5 bases from J, the junction contained 7 bases not matched to a gene. CDR3 sequence reads: CASSTGTGGGETQYF. In DNA, the CDR3 is TGCGCCAGCAGCACCGGGACAGGGGGAGGCGAGACCCAGTACTTC.

The chain recombines TRBV29-1 with TRBJ1-2, with D possibly being TRBD1 (6 bases). CDR3 length: 14 residues. V was shortened by 0 bases and J by 5 bases, with 13 bases between the two germline ends. Germline-derived CDR1 and CDR2 are SQVTM and ANQGSEA. CDR3 nucleotide sequence: TGCAGCGTTGAAGATCAGGGGACGGCTTATGGCTACACCTTC. It is translated as CSVEDQGTAYGYTF.

This chain joins TRBV7-2 and TRBJ1-5; D is unclear. From germline, CDR1 is SGHTA and CDR2 FQGNSA. The length of the CDR3 is 13 residues. The V and J ends lost 2 bases and 6 bases respectively, with 8 bases between them. CDR3 coding DNA: TGTGCCAGCAGCTTACTTGTCGGTCAGCCCCAGCATTTT. Encoded protein: CASSLLVGQPQHF.

The chain has TRBV6-1 and TRBJ1-1; 7 bases map to TRBD1. With 3 bases clipped from V and 7 bases from J, the junction kept 17 bases outside the gene matches. Per germline, CDR1 MNHNS and CDR2 SASEGT. CDR3 length: 17 residues. CDR3 nucleotide sequence: TGTGCCAGCAGTGAGCGCCGGGACAGCCTCGGGGTGGGTGAAGCTTTCTTT. Translated: CASSERRDSLGVGEAFF.

For the CDR3, the DNA is TGCGCCAGCAGCAGGACTAGGGGTTTAGGGGATACGCAGTATTTT. As protein: CASSRTRGLGDTQYF. The J gene is TRBJ2-3, the V gene TRBV5-1, with 7 bases lining up with TRBD2. Looked up from germline, CDR1 is SGHRS and CDR2 is YFSETQ. The V gene end was trimmed by 4 bases and the J gene end by 6 bases; junction bases not matched to a gene: 11. This CDR3 spans 15 amino acids.

V gene TRBV27 combines with J gene TRBJ2-3, with 9 positions matching TRBD2. The CDR3 has 18 amino acids. CDR1 is MNHEY and CDR2 is SMNVEV in the germline V gene (reference sequence). V lost 4 bases, J lost 3 bases, and 14 bases stayed unmatched. The DNA for the CDR3 is TGTGCCAGCAGTTCACTGACCGATACCAGCGGGAGGACAGATACGCAGTATTTT. Translated: CASSSLTDTSGRTDTQYF.

The V call is TRBV6-5, the J call TRBJ2-2; D is possibly TRBD2 (6 bases). There are 15 residues in the CDR3. Germline CDR1 MNHEY, CDR2 SVGAGI. Trimming removed 4 bases from V and 6 bases from J, with 15 bases in between. The CDR3 DNA follows: TGTGCCAGCAGTTTGGGGACTCAGGTCGCCGGGGAGCTGTTTTTT. This translates into CASSLGTQVAGELFF.

This chain connects TRBV6-5 to TRBJ1-1; TRBD1 agrees at 7 bases. The ends lost 5 bases at V and 8 bases at J; junction bases unmatched: 11. Germline V gene sequence: CDR1 MNHEY, CDR2 SVGAGI. This CDR3 has 14 amino acids. The DNA of the CDR3 is TGTGCCAGCAGTGGGGACAGACCACCCTCGGAAGCTTTCTTT. It encodes CASSGDRPPSEAFF.

The chain carries TRBV10-3 and TRBJ2-1, with 12 nucleotides matching TRBD2. Trimming cost V 3 bases and J 5 bases; bases outside gene matches: 2. There are 15 residues in the CDR3. Germline loops: CDR1 ENHRY, CDR2 SYGVKD. The CDR3: CAISDLAGGDNEQFF. The CDR3 nucleotides read TGTGCCATCAGTGACCTAGCGGGAGGGGACAATGAGCAGTTCTTC.

This chain joins TRBV5-1 and TRBJ2-1; D gene uncertain. The CDR3 sequence is 15 residues long. The V gene lost 2 bases and the J gene lost 12 bases, with 21 bases spanning the gap. Germline V gene data show CDR1 as SGHRS and CDR2 as YFSETQ. CDR3 bases: TGCGCCAGCAGCTTCCTAACCGACGACACTGCCGGGCAGTTCTTC. As protein: CASSFLTDDTAGQFF.

The V gene is TRBV28, the J gene TRBJ2-5, with D perhaps matching TRBD1 (5 bases). CDR1 MDHEN and CDR2 SYDVKM come from the germline V gene. Trimming pared 3 bases from V and 2 bases from J, leaving 16 bases between. CDR3 length: 16 residues. The CDR3 DNA reads TGTGCCAGCAGTTTTAGTGGCAGGGCGACGCAAGAGACCCAGTACTTC. Its protein is CASSFSGRATQETQYF.

V usage is TRBV19 and J usage is TRBJ2-7, with 10 bases fitting TRBD1. The CDR3 is 14 residues long. Germline CDR1 is LNHDA and CDR2 is SQIVND (reference sequence). Trimming at V came to 9 bases and at J to 6 bases, leaving 11 bases not matched to a gene. In DNA form, the CDR3 reads TGTGCCAGCCAGCCCCGGACAGGGGGGGGCGAGCAGTACTTC. Residues: CASQPRTGGGEQYF.

The rearrangement uses TRBV28 and TRBJ2-5; weak D call: TRBD1 (5 bases). V lost 6 bases to trimming and J lost 3 bases, with 14 bases between them. Germline V CDR1 and CDR2: MDHEN, SYDVKM. CDR3 size: 14 residues. This CDR3 is CASSPGGAEETQYF. The CDR3 DNA sequence: TGTGCCAGCAGCCCTGGTGGGGCTGAAGAGACCCAGTACTTC.

This chain uses TRBV5-1 with TRBJ2-3; 8 bases line up with TRBD2. V shed 4 bases, J shed 0 bases, and the junction held 7 bases outside the gene matches. The CDR3 runs to 16 residues. Germline lookup yields CDR1 SGHRS and CDR2 YFSETQ. CDR3 coding DNA: TGCGCCAGCAGCCAGGGGACTAGAGGGAGCACAGATACGCAGTATTTT. Residues: CASSQGTRGSTDTQYF.

The genes are TRBV7-2 and TRBJ2-1; no definite D call. The CDR3 totals 14 residues. The germline V gene has CDR1 SGHTA and CDR2 FQGNSA. V shed 3 bases and J shed 4 bases, with 10 bases lying between them. Here the CDR3 reads CASSFPGTYNEQFF. CDR3 in DNA: TGTGCCAGCAGCTTCCCCGGTACTTACAATGAGCAGTTCTTC.